This TCR beta chain was sequenced during a study of graft-versus-host responses after intestinal transplantation. Sequencing was performed with immunoSEQ multiplex PCR; in TCRdb, only in-frame clones are kept and a portion is missing. The profile shows approximately 100,000 clones, 87% of them singletons. Regarding this clone: Its antigen remains unknown.

Germline V gene lookup returns CDR1 SGHTA and CDR2 FQGTGA. The V gene end was trimmed by 3 bases and the J gene end by 5 bases; junction bases not matched to a gene: 6. CDR3 length: 15 amino acids. The input for sequencing was unstimulated CD4+ T cells sorted from spleen or lymph node cells, taken before intestinal transplant. The chain recombines TRBV7-3 with TRBJ2-5; 10 bases match TRBD2. The TCR comes from a human donor who received an intestinal transplant. The CDR3 loop is CASSFSGGNSETQYF. The CDR3 DNA reads as TGTGCCAGCAGCTTTAGCGGGGGGAATTCGGAGACCCAGTACTTC.